The sequence of this TCR beta chain was determined in a study of cytomegalovirus exposure and HLA in healthy donors. Whole-study findings and limits: Fewer than 200 TCR beta chains were listed as cytomegalovirus-associated.

J was trimmed by 6 bases and V by 3 bases; bases with no gene match: 7. The CDR3 length is 16 residues. CDR1 is LNHNV and CDR2 is YYDKDF in the germline V gene (reference sequence). This clone is a singleton in its sample. The antigen is undetermined. TCRdb keeps only in-frame clones here, not all; method: immunoSEQ multiplex PCR. The repertoire has over 85,000 clones, over 85% of them found once; the top ten carry 1.9%. The specimen was PBMCs. The sequence was obtained from a young woman in good health and CMV-seronegative. This chain links TRBV15 with TRBJ2-3; 12 nucleotides match TRBD2. CDR3 protein: CATSRESSGRADTQYF. As DNA, the CDR3 is TGTGCCACCAGCAGGGAATCTAGCGGGAGGGCGGATACGCAGTATTTT.